This T cell receptor (beta chain) derives from a study of human T cells and chemical hapten exposure. The time point here: pre-sensitization, week 0. The treatment denotes: therapeutic diphenylcyclopropenone sensitization with weekly scalp DPC. From the RACE reads, TCRdb called clonotypes with MiXCR, one entry per CDR3 protein. Of about 39,000 distinct CDR3 sequences listed, roughly an eighth are singletons. CDR3 length: 12 residues. Germline CDR1 is GTSNPN and CDR2 is SVGIG (reference sequence). Trimming cost V 7 bases and J 0 bases, with 9 bases left between them. This chain connects TRBV30 to TRBJ1-1; weak D call: TRBD1 (5 bases). This TCR derives from a young woman with alopecia areata. Some clones in this sample may be carry-over from other donors' samples. The sequenced sample was whole blood, obtained in connection with sensitization to the hapten diphenylcyclopropenone (DPC). For the CDR3, the DNA is TGTGCCTTCGGGACCTTGAACACTGAAGCTTTCTTT. Translation: CAFGTLNTEAFF.